This T cell receptor beta chain came from a study of beta chain features in type 1 diabetes. General study results and limits: Patients with type 1 diabetes carried fewer insertions and had more deletions at their VDJ junctions. For TCRB rearrangement, an influence of HLA type remained unresolved here.

The sample holds a few counts of this clone. The antigen remains unidentified. The entirety of the isolated RNA underwent reverse transcription, so expressed TCRB transcripts were sequenced. The method was immunoSEQ multiplex PCR; TCRdb's version includes in-frame clones alone and lacks a portion of them. The table has about 300,000 clones, around 7.3% seen once; the top ten hold 1%. This clonotype was obtained from a woman younger than 30 in good health. Sequenced sample: central memory CD4+ T cells from blood.

The CDR3 protein is CASSQEASGSYEQYF. In DNA, the CDR3 is TGCGCCAGCAGCCAAGAAGCGAGCGGGAGCTACGAGCAGTACTTC. V and J are TRBV4-1 and TRBJ2-7, with TRBD2 matching over 8 bases. Per germline, CDR1 MGHRA and CDR2 YSYEKL. CDR3 length: 15 residues. The ends lost 0 bases at V and 3 bases at J; junction bases unmatched: 4.